This TCR beta chain derives from a study of T cell responses to AZD1222 COVID-19 vaccine. Study outcomes and limitations: A reported finding is that nearly half of spike-specific TCRs target unmutated variant regions. Spike-specific TCR breadth and depth rose after two AZD1222 doses. Recipients of AZD1222 seropositive at baseline numbered only 6 or 7.

Per the germline V gene, CDR1 is SGHAT and CDR2 is FQNNGV. V lost 0 bases to trimming and J lost 2 bases, with 10 bases between them. This CDR3 is built from 15 residues. In its sample, this clone was seen a few times. The antigen remains undetermined. The method was immunoSEQ multiplex PCR; TCRdb's version includes in-frame clones alone and lacks a portion of them. The sample lists nearly 80,000 clones, approximately 80% occurring once. The receptor was isolated from an adult in good health. The genes are TRBV11-2 and TRBJ1-2; perhaps TRBD1 as D (6 bases). The material sequenced was peripheral blood, taken on day 0 of AZD1222 vaccination. CDR3 in DNA: TGTGCCAGCAGCTTAGATCGTAGGGGGAACTATGGCTACACCTTC. The encoded protein is CASSLDRRGNYGYTF.